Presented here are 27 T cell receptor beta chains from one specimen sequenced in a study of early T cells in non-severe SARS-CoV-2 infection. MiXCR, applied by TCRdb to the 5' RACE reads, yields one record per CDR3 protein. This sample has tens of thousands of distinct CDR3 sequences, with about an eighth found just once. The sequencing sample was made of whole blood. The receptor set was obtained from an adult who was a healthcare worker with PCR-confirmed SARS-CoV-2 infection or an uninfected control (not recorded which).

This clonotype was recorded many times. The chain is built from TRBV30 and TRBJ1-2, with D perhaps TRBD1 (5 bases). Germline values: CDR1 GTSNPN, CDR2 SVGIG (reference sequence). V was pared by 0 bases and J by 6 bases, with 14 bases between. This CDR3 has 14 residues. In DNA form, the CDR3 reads TGTGCCTGGAGTGTACGACGGGGGTCGAATGGCTACACCTTC. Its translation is CAWSVRRGSNGYTF.

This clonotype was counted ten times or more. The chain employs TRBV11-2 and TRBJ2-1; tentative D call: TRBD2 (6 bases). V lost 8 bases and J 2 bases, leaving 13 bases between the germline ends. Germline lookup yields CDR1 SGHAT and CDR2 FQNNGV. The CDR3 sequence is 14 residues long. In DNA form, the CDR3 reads TGTGCCAGCGGACGGGACTGGGCCTACAATGAGCAGTTCTTC. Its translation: CASGRDWAYNEQFF.

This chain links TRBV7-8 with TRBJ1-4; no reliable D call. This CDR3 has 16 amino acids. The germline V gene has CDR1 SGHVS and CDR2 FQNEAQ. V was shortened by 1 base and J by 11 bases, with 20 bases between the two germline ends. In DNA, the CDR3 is TGTGCCAGCAGCTTAGAGTTTGCCGGATCCCTTTACAAACTGTTTTTT. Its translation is CASSLEFAGSLYKLFF.

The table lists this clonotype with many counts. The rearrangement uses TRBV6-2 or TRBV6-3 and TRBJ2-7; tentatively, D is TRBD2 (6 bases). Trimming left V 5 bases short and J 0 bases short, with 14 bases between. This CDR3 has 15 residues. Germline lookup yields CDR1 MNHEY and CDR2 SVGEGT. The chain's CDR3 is CASSTGLGASYEQYF. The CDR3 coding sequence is TGTGCCAGCAGTACGGGACTTGGGGCCTCCTACGAGCAGTACTTC.

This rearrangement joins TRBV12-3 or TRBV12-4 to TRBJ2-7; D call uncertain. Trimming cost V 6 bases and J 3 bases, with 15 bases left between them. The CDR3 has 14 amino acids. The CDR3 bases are TGTGCCAGCAGGGCCTCCGGTGGTTTCTACGAGCAGTACTTC. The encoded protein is CASRASGGFYEQYF.

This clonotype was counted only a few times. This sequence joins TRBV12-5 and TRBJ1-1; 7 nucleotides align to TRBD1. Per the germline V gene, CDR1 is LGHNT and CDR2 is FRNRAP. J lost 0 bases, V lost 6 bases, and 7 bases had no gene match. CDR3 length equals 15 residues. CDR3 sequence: CASGPGQTLNTEAFF. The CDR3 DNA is TGTGCTAGTGGCCCGGGACAGACCTTGAACACTGAAGCTTTCTTT.

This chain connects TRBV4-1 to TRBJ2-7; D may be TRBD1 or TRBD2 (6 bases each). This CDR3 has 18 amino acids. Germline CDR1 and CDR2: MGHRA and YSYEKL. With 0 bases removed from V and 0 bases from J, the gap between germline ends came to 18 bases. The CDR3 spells CASSQDPGGPGYSYEQYF. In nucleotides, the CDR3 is TGCGCCAGCAGCCAAGATCCCGGGGGCCCCGGCTACTCCTACGAGCAGTACTTC.

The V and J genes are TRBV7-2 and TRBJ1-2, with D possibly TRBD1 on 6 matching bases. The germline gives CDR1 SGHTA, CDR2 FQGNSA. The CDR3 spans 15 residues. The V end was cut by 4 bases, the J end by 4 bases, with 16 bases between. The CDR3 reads CASSSTGQTFYGYTF. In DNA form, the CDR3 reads TGTGCCAGCAGCTCCACAGGGCAAACATTCTATGGCTACACCTTC.

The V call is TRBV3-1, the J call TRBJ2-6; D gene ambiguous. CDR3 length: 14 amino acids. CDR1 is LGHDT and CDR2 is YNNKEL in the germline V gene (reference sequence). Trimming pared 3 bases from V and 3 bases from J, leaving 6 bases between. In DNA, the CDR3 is TGTGCCAGCAGCCAGCACCTTGGGGCCAACGTCCTGACTTTC. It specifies CASSQHLGANVLTF.

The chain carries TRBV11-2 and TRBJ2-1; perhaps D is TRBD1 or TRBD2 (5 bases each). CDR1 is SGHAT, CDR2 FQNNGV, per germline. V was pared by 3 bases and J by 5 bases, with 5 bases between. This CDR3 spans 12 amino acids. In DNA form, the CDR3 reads TGTGCCAGCAGCTTGGGGGACAATGAGCAGTTCTTC. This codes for CASSLGDNEQFF.

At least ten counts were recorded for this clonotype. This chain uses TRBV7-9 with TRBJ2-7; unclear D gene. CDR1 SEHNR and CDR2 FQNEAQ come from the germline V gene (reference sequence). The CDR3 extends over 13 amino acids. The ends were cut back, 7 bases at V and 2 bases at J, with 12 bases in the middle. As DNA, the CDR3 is TGTGCCAGCAAGGTTTCCGGAGCCTACGAGCAGTACTTC. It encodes CASKVSGAYEQYF.

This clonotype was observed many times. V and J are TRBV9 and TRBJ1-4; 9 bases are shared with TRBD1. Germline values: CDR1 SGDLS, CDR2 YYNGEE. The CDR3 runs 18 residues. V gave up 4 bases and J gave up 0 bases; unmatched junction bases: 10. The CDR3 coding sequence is TGTGCCAGCAGCCTAAAGACAGGGGGAGGTTCAACTAATGAAAAACTGTTTTTT. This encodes CASSLKTGGGSTNEKLFF.

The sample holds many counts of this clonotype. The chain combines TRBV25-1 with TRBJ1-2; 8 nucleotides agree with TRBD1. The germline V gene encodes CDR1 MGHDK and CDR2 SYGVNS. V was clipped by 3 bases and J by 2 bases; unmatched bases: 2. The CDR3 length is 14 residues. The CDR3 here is CASSDDRGNYGYTF. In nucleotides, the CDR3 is TGTGCCAGCAGTGATGACAGGGGCAACTATGGCTACACCTTC.

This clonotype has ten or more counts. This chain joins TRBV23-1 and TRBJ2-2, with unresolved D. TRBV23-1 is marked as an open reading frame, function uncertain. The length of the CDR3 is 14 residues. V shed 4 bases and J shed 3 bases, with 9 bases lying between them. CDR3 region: CASSPWQHTGELFF. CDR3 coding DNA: TGCGCCAGCAGTCCGTGGCAGCACACCGGGGAGCTGTTTTTT.

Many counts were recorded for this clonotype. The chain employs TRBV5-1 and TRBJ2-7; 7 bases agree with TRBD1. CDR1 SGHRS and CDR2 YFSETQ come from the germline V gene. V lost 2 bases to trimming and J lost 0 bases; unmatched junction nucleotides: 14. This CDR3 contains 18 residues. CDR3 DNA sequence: TGCGCCAGCAGCTTCCGGGACAGCTCTGTACTCCTCTCCTACGAGCAGTACTTC. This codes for CASSFRDSSVLLSYEQYF.

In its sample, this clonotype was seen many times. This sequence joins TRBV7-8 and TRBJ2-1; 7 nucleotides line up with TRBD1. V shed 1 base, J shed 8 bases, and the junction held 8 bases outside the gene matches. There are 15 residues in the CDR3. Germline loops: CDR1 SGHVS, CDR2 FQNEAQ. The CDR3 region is CASSLEWGRGYEQFF. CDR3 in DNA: TGTGCCAGCAGCTTAGAATGGGGCAGGGGGTATGAGCAGTTCTTC.

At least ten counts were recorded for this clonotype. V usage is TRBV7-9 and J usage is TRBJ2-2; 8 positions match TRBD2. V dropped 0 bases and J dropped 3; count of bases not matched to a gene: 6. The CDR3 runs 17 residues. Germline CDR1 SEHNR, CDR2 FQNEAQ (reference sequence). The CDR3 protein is CASSLAGGGPYTGELFF. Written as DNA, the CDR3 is TGTGCCAGCAGCTTAGCTGGCGGGGGGCCTTACACCGGGGAGCTGTTTTTT.

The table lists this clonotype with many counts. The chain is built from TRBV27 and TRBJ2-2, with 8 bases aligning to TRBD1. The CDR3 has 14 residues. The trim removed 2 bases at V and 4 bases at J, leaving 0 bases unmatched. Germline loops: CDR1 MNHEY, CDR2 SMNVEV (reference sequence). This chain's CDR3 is CASSLDRGTGELFF. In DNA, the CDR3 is TGTGCCAGCAGTTTAGACAGGGGCACCGGGGAGCTGTTTTTT.

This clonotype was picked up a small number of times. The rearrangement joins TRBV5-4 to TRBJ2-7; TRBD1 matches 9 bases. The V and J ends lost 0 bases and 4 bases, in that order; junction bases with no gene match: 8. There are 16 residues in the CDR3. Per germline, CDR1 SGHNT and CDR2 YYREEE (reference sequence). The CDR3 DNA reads TGTGCCAGCAGCTTGGGGGGACAGGGAATACCTTACGAGCAGTACTTC. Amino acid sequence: CASSLGGQGIPYEQYF.

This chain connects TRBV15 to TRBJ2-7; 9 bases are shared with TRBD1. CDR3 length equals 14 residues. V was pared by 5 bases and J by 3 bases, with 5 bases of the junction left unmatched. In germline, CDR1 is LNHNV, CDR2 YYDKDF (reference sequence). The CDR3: CATSFRTGDYEQYF. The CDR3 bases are TGTGCCACCAGCTTTCGGACAGGGGACTACGAGCAGTACTTC.

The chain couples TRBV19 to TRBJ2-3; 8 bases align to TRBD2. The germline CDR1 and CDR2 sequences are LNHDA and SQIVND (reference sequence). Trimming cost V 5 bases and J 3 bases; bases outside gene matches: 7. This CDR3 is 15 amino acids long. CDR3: CASSGREGPTDTQYF. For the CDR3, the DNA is TGTGCCAGTAGTGGCCGGGAGGGGCCGACAGATACGCAGTATTTT. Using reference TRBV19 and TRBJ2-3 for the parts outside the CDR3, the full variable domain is DGGITQSPKYLFRKEGQNVTLSCEQNLNHDAMYWYRQDPGQGLRLIYYSQIVNDFQKGDIAEGYSVSREKKESFPLTVTSAQKNPTAFYLCASSGREGPTDTQYFGPGTRLTVL.

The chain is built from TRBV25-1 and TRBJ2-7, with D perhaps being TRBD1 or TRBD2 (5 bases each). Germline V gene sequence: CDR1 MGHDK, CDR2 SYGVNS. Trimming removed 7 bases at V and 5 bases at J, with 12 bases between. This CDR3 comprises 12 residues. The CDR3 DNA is TGTGCCAGCACGAAGGGGACCCACGAGCAGTACTTC. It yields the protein CASTKGTHEQYF.

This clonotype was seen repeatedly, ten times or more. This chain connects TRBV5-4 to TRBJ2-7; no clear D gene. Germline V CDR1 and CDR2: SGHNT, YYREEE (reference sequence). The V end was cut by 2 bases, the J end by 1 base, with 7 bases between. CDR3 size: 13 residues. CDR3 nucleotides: TGTGCCAGCAGCTTCCTAGGGTCCTACGAGCAGTACTTC. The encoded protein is CASSFLGSYEQYF.

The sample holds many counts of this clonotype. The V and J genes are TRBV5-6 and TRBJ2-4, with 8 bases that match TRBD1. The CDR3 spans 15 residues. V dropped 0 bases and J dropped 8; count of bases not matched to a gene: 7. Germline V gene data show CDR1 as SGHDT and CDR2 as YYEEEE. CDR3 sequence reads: CASSLATGVGDIQYF. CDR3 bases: TGTGCCAGCAGCTTGGCGACAGGGGTTGGAGACATTCAGTACTTC.

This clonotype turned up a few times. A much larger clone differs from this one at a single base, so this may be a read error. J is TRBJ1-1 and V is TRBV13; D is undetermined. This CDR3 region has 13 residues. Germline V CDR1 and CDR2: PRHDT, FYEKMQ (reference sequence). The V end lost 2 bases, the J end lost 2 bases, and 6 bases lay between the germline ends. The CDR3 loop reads CASSLRVNTEAFF. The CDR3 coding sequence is TGTGCCAGCAGCTTAAGGGTTAACACTGAAGCTTTCTTT. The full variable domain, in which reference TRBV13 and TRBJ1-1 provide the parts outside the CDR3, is AAGVIQSPRHLIKEKRETATLKCYPIPRHDTVYWYQQGPGQDPQFLISFYEKMQSDKGSIPDRFSAQQFSDYHSELNMSSLELGDSALYFCASSLRVNTEAFFGQGTRLTVV.

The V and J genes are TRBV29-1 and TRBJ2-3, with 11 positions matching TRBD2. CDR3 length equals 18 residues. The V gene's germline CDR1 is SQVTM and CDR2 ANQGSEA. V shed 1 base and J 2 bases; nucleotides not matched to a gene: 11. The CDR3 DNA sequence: TGCAGCGTTGAAGGGTGGTCGCTAGCGGGGGGCCTCACAGATACGCAGTATTTT. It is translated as CSVEGWSLAGGLTDTQYF.

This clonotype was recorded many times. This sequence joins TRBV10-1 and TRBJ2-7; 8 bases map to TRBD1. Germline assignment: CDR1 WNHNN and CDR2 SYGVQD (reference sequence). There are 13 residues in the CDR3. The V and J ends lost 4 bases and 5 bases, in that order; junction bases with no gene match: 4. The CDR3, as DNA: TGCGCCAGCAGTGTTCGACAGGGGCACGAGCAGTACTTC. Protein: CASSVRQGHEQYF.